This T cell receptor beta chain was identified during a study of T cells in Graves' hyperthyroidism and ophthalmopathy. Researchers took RNA transcripts and amplified the TCR beta CDR3 regions from them. The HTBI primer set drove a first-round RT-PCR of the TCR CDR3. TCRdb re-analysed the multiplex PCR reads in MiXCR, keeping a single row per CDR3 protein. The sample consists of about 380,000 distinct CDR3 sequences, approximately 17% of them appearing once. Germline V gene data show CDR1 as MDHEN and CDR2 as SYDVKM. The CDR3 spans 14 residues. Trimming cost V 5 bases and J 3 bases; bases outside gene matches: 7.

The receptor was isolated from a man younger than 35 with Graves' ophthalmopathy. Sequenced input: blood. The chain is built from TRBV28 and TRBJ2-7, with 7 bases matching TRBD1. The CDR3 is CASSRPGTDYEQYF. The CDR3 coding sequence is TGTGCCAGCAGTCGCCCCGGGACAGACTACGAGCAGTACTTC.